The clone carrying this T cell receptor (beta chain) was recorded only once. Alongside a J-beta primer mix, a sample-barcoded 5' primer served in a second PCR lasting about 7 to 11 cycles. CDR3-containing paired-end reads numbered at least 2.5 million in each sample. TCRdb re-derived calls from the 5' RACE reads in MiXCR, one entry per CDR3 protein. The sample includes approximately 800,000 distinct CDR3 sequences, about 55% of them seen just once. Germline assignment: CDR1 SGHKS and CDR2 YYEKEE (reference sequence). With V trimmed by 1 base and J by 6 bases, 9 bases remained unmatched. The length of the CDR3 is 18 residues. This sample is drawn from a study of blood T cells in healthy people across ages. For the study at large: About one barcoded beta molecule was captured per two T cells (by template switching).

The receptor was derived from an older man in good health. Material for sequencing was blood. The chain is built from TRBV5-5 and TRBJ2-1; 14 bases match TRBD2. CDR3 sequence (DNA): TGTGCCAGCAGCTTGAAACCGGGACTAGCGGGAGTCGGCAATGAGCAGTTCTTC. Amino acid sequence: CASSLKPGLAGVGNEQFF.